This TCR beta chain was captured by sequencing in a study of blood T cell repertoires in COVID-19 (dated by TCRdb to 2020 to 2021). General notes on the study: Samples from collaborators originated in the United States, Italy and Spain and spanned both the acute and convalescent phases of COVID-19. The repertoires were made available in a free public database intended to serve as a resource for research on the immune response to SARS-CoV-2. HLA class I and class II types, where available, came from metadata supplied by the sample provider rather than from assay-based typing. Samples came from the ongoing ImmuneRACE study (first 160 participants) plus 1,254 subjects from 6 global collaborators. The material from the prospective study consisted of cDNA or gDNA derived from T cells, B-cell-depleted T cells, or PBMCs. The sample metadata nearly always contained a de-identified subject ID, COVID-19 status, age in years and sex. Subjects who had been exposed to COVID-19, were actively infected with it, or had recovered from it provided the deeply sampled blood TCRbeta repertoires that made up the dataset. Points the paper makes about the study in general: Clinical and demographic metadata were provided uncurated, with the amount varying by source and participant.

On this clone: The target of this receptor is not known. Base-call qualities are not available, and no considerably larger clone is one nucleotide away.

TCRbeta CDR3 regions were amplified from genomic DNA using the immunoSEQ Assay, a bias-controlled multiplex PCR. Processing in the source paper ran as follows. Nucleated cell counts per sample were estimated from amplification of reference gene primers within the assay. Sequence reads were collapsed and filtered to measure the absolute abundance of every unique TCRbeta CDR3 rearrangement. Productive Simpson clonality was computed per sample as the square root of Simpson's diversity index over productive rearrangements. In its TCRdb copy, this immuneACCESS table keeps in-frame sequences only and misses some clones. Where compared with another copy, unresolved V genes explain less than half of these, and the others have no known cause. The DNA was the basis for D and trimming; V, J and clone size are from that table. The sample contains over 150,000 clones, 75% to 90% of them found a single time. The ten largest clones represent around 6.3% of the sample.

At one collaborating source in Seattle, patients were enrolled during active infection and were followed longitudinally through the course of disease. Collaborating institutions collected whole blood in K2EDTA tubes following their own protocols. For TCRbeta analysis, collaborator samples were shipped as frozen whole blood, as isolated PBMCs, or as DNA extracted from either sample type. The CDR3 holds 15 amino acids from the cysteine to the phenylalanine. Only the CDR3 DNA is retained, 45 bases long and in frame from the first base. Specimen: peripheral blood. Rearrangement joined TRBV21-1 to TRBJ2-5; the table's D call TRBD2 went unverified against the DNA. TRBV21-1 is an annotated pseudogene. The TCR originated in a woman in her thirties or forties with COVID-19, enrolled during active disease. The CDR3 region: CASSKSGVYQETQYF. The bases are TGTGCCAGCAGCAAATCCGGGGTTTACCAAGAGACCCAGTACTTC.